This T cell receptor beta chain came from a study of HIV-infected patients and healthy controls (dated by TCRdb to about 2014). The library was generated by 5' RACE. The sequencer listed for this sample is Illumina MiSeq. TCRdb itself trimmed the public reads at Q25 with fastp, ran MiXCR and retained productive beta chains. Records with the same CDR3 protein are collapsed into one entry carrying the most frequent genes and DNA. Here the sample has about 64,000 distinct CDR3 sequences; around 21% occur a single time. The ten most abundant clones make up over 1.1% of the sample. Looking up the germline V gene yields CDR1 MNHNS and CDR2 SASEGT. At the junction V is shortened by 5 bases and J by 5 bases; bases outside the gene matches: 6. From the cysteine through the phenylalanine, the CDR3 covers 14 amino acids. Only the CDR3 portion is preserved as DNA: 42 bases, with reading frame beginning at the first base.

This clonotype was observed a single time. The clone's antigen remains unknown. Base quality data are lacking; no much larger clone is found one base away. A single read constitutes weak evidence. Recombination connected TRBV6-1 to TRBJ2-3, and TRBD2 matches 8 of the central bases. The TCR sequence derives from a human donor in good health. Sequencing was carried out using CD4+ T cells from blood. The base sequence is TGTGCCAGCAGTCTTAGACTAGCGTTAGATACGCAGTATTTT. Its protein product is CASSLRLALDTQYF.